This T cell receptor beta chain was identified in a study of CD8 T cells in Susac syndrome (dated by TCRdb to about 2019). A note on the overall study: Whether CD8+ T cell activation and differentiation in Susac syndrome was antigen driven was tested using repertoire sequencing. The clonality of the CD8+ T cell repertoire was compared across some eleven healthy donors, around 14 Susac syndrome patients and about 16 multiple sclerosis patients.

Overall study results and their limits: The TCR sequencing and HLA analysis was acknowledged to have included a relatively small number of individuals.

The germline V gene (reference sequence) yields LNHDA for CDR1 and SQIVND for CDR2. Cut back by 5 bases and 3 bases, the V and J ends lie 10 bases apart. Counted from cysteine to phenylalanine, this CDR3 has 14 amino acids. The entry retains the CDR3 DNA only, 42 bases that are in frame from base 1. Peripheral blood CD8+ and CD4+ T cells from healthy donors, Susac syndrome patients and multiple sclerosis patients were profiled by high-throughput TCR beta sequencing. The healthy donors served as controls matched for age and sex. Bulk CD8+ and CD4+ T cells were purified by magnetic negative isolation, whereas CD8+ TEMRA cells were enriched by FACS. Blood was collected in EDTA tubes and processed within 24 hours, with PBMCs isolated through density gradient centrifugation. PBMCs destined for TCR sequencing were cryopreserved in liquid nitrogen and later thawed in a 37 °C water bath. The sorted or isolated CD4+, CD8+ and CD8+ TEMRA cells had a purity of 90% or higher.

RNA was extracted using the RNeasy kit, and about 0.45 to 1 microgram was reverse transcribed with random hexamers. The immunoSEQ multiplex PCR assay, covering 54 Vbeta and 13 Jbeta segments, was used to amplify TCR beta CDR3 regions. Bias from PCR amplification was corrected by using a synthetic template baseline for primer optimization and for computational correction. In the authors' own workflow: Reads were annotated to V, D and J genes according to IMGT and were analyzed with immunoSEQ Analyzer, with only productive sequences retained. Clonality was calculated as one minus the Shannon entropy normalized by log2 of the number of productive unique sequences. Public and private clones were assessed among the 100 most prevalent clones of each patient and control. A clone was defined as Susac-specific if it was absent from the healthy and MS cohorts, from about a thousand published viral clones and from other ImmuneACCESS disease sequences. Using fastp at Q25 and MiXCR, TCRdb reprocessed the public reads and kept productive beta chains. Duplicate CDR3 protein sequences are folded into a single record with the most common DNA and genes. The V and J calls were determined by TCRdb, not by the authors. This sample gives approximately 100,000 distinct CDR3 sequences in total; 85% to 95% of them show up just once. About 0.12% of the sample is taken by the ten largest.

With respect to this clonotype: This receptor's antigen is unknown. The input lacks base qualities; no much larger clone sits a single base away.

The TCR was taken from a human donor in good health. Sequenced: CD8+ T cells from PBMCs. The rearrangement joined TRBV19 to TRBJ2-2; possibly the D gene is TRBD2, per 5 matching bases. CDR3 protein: CASSVLGDTGELFF. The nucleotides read TGTGCCAGTAGTGTTCTCGGGGACACCGGGGAGCTGTTTTTT.